Listed below are T cell receptor beta chains from one sample, sequenced in a study of OX40 agonist ivuxolimab in advanced cancers. Some clones are missing from TCRdb's copy, which holds only in-frame ones; the method was immunoSEQ multiplex PCR. This table holds about 91,000 clones, around 87% found once. Sequences were derived from CD4+ or CD8+ T cells sorted from blood, sampled in a trial of the OX40 agonist ivuxolimab. The source of these receptors is an adult with an advanced solid tumor such as melanoma, head and neck, liver or kidney cancer. Both conserved end residues are part of each CDR3. The D gene is left open where the match is weak.

D,V,J,CDR3
TRBD2,TRBV14,TRBJ2-1,CASSGLAGGPINEQFF
TRBD2,TRBV11-3,TRBJ2-2,CASSYTSGSREGELFF
NA,TRBV28,TRBJ2-5,CASSPRGSGDETQYF
NA,TRBV30,TRBJ1-5,CAYTDSNQPQHF
NA,TRBV19,TRBJ1-2,CATRQRDDYGYTF
NA,TRBV19,TRBJ1-1,CASSIEERGEAFF
TRBD1,TRBV28,TRBJ1-4,CASSFLGTGGTNEKLFF
NA,TRBV7-2,TRBJ2-5,CASSQGVANQETQYF
TRBD2,TRBV14,TRBJ2-7,CASSQTSGLWYEQYF
NA,TRBV7-8,TRBJ2-5,CASSRVLRETQYF